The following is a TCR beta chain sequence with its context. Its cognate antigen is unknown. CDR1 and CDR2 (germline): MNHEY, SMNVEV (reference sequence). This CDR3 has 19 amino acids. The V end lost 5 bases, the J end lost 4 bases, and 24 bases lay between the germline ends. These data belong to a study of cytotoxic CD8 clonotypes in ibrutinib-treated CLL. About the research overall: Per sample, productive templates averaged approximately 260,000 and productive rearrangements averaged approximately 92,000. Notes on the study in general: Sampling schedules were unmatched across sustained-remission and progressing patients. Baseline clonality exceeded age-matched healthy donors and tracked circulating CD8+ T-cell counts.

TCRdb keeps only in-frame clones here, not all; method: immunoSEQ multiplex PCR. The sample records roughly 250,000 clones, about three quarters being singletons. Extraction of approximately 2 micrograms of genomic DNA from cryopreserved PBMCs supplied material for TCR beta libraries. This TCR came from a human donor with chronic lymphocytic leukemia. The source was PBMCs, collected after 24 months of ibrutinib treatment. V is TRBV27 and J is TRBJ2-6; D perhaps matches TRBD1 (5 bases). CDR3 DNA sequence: TGTGCCAGCAGTCCCTTATTGGGGCAGGGTAGACCCGGGGCCAACGTCCTGACTTTC. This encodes CASSPLLGQGRPGANVLTF.